Presented here are 22 T cell receptor beta chains from one specimen sequenced in a study of metastatic and nonmetastatic thyroid tumors. None of the patients had undergone any treatment ahead of thyroid surgery. TCRdb re-called clones from the PCR reads using MiXCR. The data show about 92,000 clones, about 15% seen once. The source material was blood. The receptors come from a female donor with papillary thyroid cancer or a benign thyroid nodule (not recorded which). Some clones in this sample may be carry-over from other donors' samples.

The J gene is TRBJ2-5, the V gene TRBV6-4; TRBD2 aligns across 13 bases. The CDR3 is made up of 18 amino acids. V was pared by 2 bases and J by 7 bases, with 13 bases of the junction left unmatched. CDR1 MRHNA and CDR2 SNTAGT come from the germline V gene. For the CDR3, the DNA is TGTGCCAGCAGTGACGTATCCAGTGGACTAGCGGGGGCTGGGACCCAGTACTTC. Translation gives CASSDVSSGLAGAGTQYF.

This clone was counted at least ten times. The chain links TRBV28 to TRBJ2-2, with 9 nucleotides matching TRBD1. The CDR3 extends over 17 amino acids. The junction had 8 bases not matched to a gene; V was cut back by 4 bases and J by 2 bases. Germline CDR1 and CDR2: MDHEN and SYDVKM. The CDR3 is CASSSTGTGINTGELFF. The CDR3 DNA reads TGTGCCAGCAGTTCAACCGGGACAGGGATTAACACCGGGGAGCTGTTTTTT.

This clone occurred many times. V gene TRBV18 combines with J gene TRBJ2-5; possibly TRBD1 for D (5 bases). The CDR3 has 13 amino acids. Trimming pared 4 bases from V and 3 bases from J, leaving 9 bases between. Germline lookup yields CDR1 KGHSH and CDR2 LQKENI. CDR3 protein: CASSRGSEETQYF. CDR3 nucleotides: TGTGCCAGCTCACGGGGCAGTGAAGAGACCCAGTACTTC.

Turning to this clone: Given a much more abundant clone one base away, this may be a read error. J is TRBJ2-7 and V is TRBV5-6; D is possibly TRBD1 (5 bases). The CDR3 loop spans 13 amino acids. Germline CDR1 reads SGHDT; CDR2 reads YYEEEE. The V and J ends lost 1 base and 7 bases respectively, with 12 bases between them. CDR3 protein: CASSLIGVQEQYF. CDR3 DNA sequence: TGTGCCAGCAGCTTGATAGGGGTCCAGGAGCAGTACTTC.

This clone showed up many times. The chain recombines TRBV7-3 with TRBJ2-3, with D perhaps matching TRBD2 (5 bases). V was clipped by 5 bases and J by 1 base, with 10 bases between them. The CDR3 sequence is 14 residues long. Germline V CDR1 and CDR2: SGHTA, FQGTGA. DNA of the CDR3: TGTGCCAGCAGCGATCCGAGGGGCACAGATACGCAGTATTTT. It codes for CASSDPRGTDTQYF.

This clone has at least ten counts. The same CDR3 is also encoded by other DNA sequences in this sample. The chain couples TRBV12-3 or TRBV12-4 to TRBJ1-1; no firm D call. The CDR3 length is 11 residues. The V and J ends lost 2 bases and 7 bases respectively, with 5 bases between them. The CDR3 coding sequence is TGTGCCAGCAGTTTAAGGAGTGAAGCTTTCTTT. Its protein product is CASSLRSEAFF.

This clone was found many times. This same CDR3 is encoded by further DNA sequences in the sample. The gene calls are TRBV4-1 and TRBJ1-6, with D perhaps TRBD1 (5 bases). The germline CDR1 and CDR2 sequences are MGHRA and YSYEKL. This CDR3 has 18 amino acids. Trimming shortened V by 1 base and J by 8 bases, and 21 bases separated the two germline ends. The chain's CDR3 is CASSQGRGGGVVHSPLHF. As DNA, the CDR3 is TGCGCCAGCAGCCAAGGGAGGGGAGGAGGTGTGGTGCATTCACCCCTCCACTTT.

This clone was counted ten times or more. This may arise from a read error, as a much more abundant clone is one base away. The chain employs TRBV2 and TRBJ1-2, with 7 bases aligning to TRBD1. After removal of 8 bases from V and 5 bases from J, the junction contained 14 bases not matched to a gene. From germline, CDR1 is SNHLY and CDR2 FYNNEI. This CDR3 contains 15 residues. The CDR3 here is CASRAQGMVGYGYTF. The DNA for the CDR3 is TGTGCCAGCCGTGCACAGGGGATGGTAGGGTATGGCTACACCTTC. Full variable domain (rest looked up from reference TRBV2 and TRBJ1-2): EPEVTQTPSHQVTQMGQEVILRCVPISNHLYFYWYRQILGQKVEFLVSFYNNEISEKSEIFDDQFSVERPDGSNFTLKIRSTKLEDSAMYFCASRAQGMVGYGYTFGSGTRLTVV.

This clone was seen a handful of times. V usage is TRBV7-9 and J usage is TRBJ1-1; D is uncertain. In germline, CDR1 is SEHNR, CDR2 FQNEAQ (reference sequence). The germline V and J ends were trimmed by 2 bases and 6 bases, with 7 bases remaining between them. The CDR3 has 12 residues. The CDR3 DNA sequence: TGTGCCAGCAGCTTATCCGGGGCTGAAGCTTTCTTT. Its translation is CASSLSGAEAFF.

The genes are TRBV4-2 and TRBJ2-3, with 10 positions matching TRBD2. V was clipped by 0 bases and J by 5 bases; unmatched bases: 11. The CDR3 is 18 amino acids. Germline CDR1 reads LGHNA; CDR2 reads YNFKEQ. The CDR3 nucleotides are TGTGCCAGCAGCCAAGATCCCTTAGCGGGAGGTGGTAGAGATACGCAGTATTTT. Amino acids: CASSQDPLAGGGRDTQYF.

This clone has ten or more counts. The chain has TRBV12-3 or TRBV12-4 and TRBJ1-3; the D is unclear. V shed 3 bases and J shed 0 bases, with 9 bases lying between them. The CDR3 extends over 15 amino acids. CDR3 nucleotides: TGTGCCAGCAGTTTTTCGGCACTCTCTGGAAACACCATATATTTT. Translation gives CASSFSALSGNTIYF.

This clone has a count of ten or more. In DNA form, the CDR3 reads TGCAGTGCTACCCCGGGACTAGCGGGGAAAGAGCAGTACTTC. Translating gives CSATPGLAGKEQYF. J is TRBJ2-7 and V is TRBV20-1; 13 bases fit TRBD2. This CDR3 is built from 14 residues. Germline loops: CDR1 DFQATT, CDR2 SNEGSKA (reference sequence). V was pared by 4 bases and J by 7 bases, with 7 bases of the junction left unmatched.

This clone turned up a few times. A much larger clone is a single base away; this may be a read error. The J gene is TRBJ1-2, the V gene TRBV20-1; tentative D call: TRBD1 (5 bases). CDR3 size: 16 residues. Germline CDR1 DFQATT, CDR2 SNEGSKA (reference sequence). The DNA of the CDR3 is TGCAGTGCAAGTAAGGTGCAGGGAGGACCCAACTATGTCTACACCTTC. Residues: CSASKVQGGPNYVYTF.

In this sample, this clone turned up many times. This chain joins TRBV24-1 and TRBJ2-1; 11 positions agree with TRBD2. The germline CDR1 and CDR2 sequences are KGHDR and SFDVKD. V lost 8 bases to trimming and J lost 8 bases; unmatched junction nucleotides: 7. There are 14 residues in the CDR3. CDR3 region: CATNVAGGQDEQFF. CDR3 nucleotide sequence: TGTGCCACCAATGTAGCGGGGGGGCAGGATGAGCAGTTCTTC.

This clone was recorded many times. This rearrangement joins TRBV5-1 to TRBJ1-2, with 7 bases fitting TRBD1. Germline V gene data show CDR1 as SGHRS and CDR2 as YFSETQ. Unmatched junction bases numbered 3, after V lost 4 bases and J lost 9 bases. The CDR3 sequence is 11 residues long. CDR3 residues: CASSETGRYTF. CDR3 DNA sequence: TGCGCCAGCAGCGAGACAGGGCGCTACACCTTC.

This clone was counted many times. This chain's CDR3 is CASSLAPGGNYGYTF. The CDR3 nucleotides are TGTGCCAGCAGCTTAGCTCCGGGGGGAAACTATGGCTACACCTTC. The V call is TRBV11-2, the J call TRBJ1-2; perhaps TRBD1 as D (5 bases). Germline CDR1 and CDR2: SGHAT and FQNNGV. The CDR3 extends over 15 amino acids. Trimming shortened V by 1 base and J by 2 bases, and 11 bases separated the two germline ends.

This clone was seen a handful of times. Sequence at one end of the junction differs from germline and may be a read error. The V call is TRBV6-1, the J call TRBJ2-3, with 10 bases identical to TRBD1. The CDR3 is 16 residues long. Germline V CDR1 and CDR2: MNHNS, SASEGT. CDR3 bases: TGTGCCAGCAGTGAATCGACAGGGGGCCGCACATATACGCAGTATTTT. As protein: CASSESTGGRTYTQYF.

Concerning this clone itself: This may come from a read error, since a much larger clone is one base off. Other DNA sequences from this sample encode an identical CDR3 as well. This rearrangement joins TRBV5-4 to TRBJ2-1, with no clear D. The CDR3 is 15 amino acids. The V end lost 6 bases, the J end lost 7 bases, and 20 bases lay between the germline ends. CDR1 SGHNT and CDR2 YYREEE come from the germline V gene (reference sequence). The CDR3 bases are TGTGCCAGCACAGTACGAGATAGTAGAGTAAATGAGCAGTTCTTC. This sequence encodes CASTVRDSRVNEQFF.

Note on this clone: This could be a read error, since a much larger clone is one nucleotide away. This chain joins TRBV2 and TRBJ1-5; D perhaps matches TRBD1 (5 bases). The CDR3 spans 17 residues. Between the trimmed V and J ends, which lost 6 bases and 3 bases, there was a span of 21 bases. Germline V lookup: CDR1 SNHLY, CDR2 FYNNEI. CDR3 DNA: TGTGCCAGCAGGCGCCGCAGGGTGGGGAGAAACAATCAGCCCCAGCATTTT. It translates to CASRRRRVGRNNQPQHF.

As concerns this clone: This sequence may be a read error, since a much larger clone differs from it by one base. The chain links TRBV4-1 to TRBJ1-6, with D tentatively TRBD1 (6 bases). CDR3 length equals 15 residues. Trimming shortened V by 2 bases and J by 7 bases, and 12 bases separated the two germline ends. Per the germline V gene, CDR1 is MGHRA and CDR2 is YSYEKL. CDR3 loop: CASSQYWTENSPLHF. In nucleotides, the CDR3 is TGCGCCAGCAGCCAATATTGGACAGAGAATTCACCCCTCCACTTT.

The rearrangement links TRBV6-2 or TRBV6-3 to TRBJ2-7; D is unresolved. V dropped 3 bases and J dropped 5 bases, with 5 bases sitting between them. CDR3 length equals 11 residues. CDR1 and CDR2 from the germline V gene are MNHEY and SVGEGT. CDR3 sequence reads: CASSYPHEQYF. The CDR3 nucleotides are TGTGCCAGCAGTTATCCACACGAGCAGTACTTC.

The chain carries TRBV20-1 and TRBJ2-1; 9 nucleotides match TRBD2. V was pared by 4 bases and J by 1 base, with 14 bases of the junction left unmatched. CDR1 and CDR2 from the germline V gene are DFQATT and SNEGSKA (reference sequence). CDR3 length: 18 amino acids. CDR3 protein: CSATTVLAGYWSYNEQFF. The CDR3, as DNA: TGCAGTGCTACTACGGTACTAGCGGGTTATTGGTCCTACAATGAGCAGTTCTTC.